Described below is a single T cell receptor (beta chain) sequence and its context. Its matching antigen is unknown. CDR3 length: 18 amino acids. Germline CDR1 reads LGHNA; CDR2 reads YSLEER. Trimming at V came to 1 base and at J to 4 bases, leaving 12 bases not matched to a gene. Using immunoSEQ multiplex PCR, the repertoire was profiled, and TCRdb retains in-frame clones only, with some absent. The table has over 65,000 clones, roughly 80% seen once. The sample is drawn from a study of a mutant IDH1 vaccine in newly diagnosed glioma. Study as a whole: Treated patients had a mean age of around 39 years and a sex split that was about 62% male and about 38% female. Beforehand, treatment had been radiotherapy, temozolomide, or both; the majority received both.

Time point described: week 35, safety follow-up. Every vaccine dose comprised 300 ug of mutant IDH1 20-mer peptide plus topical imiquimod. This sample comprised PBMCs, obtained from a glioma patient whose treatment included an IDH1 peptide vaccine. The sequence was collected from a man aged 18 to 35 with glioma. V is TRBV4-3 and J is TRBJ2-1, with 8 bases that match TRBD2. Here the CDR3 DNA reads TGCGCCAGCAGCCAAGGTACTCTTAGCGGGGAGGGGTACAATGAGCAGTTCTTC. Its translation is CASSQGTLSGEGYNEQFF.